Listed here are 19 T cell receptor beta chains from one sample, sequenced in a study of shared clonotypes between healthy human individuals. Sequenced by immunoSEQ multiplex PCR; TCRdb stores in-frame clones only, minus some. In the table there are 560,000 or so clones, about 96% of which are singletons. Selected positively for CCR7 and CD45RO-negative, naive CD8 cells excluded terminally differentiated effector memory CD45RA+ cells. The material sequenced was naive CD8+ T cells sorted from blood. These receptors all come from a woman aged 25 to 45 in good health.

The chain joins TRBV14 to TRBJ2-3, with 7 positions matching TRBD1. J gave up 3 bases and V 5 bases, and 11 bases lay outside the gene matches. CDR1 is SGHDN, CDR2 FVKESK, per germline. This CDR3 region has 16 residues. The CDR3: CASSARQGWGTDTQYF. The CDR3 bases are TGTGCCAGCAGCGCACGACAGGGTTGGGGGACAGATACGCAGTATTTT.

V is TRBV19 and J is TRBJ2-7, with a weak D call TRBD1 (7 bases). This CDR3 contains 14 residues. The V and J ends lost 6 bases and 6 bases respectively, with 18 bases between them. Germline lookup yields CDR1 LNHDA and CDR2 SQIVND (reference sequence). The CDR3 protein is CASSPPEGAREQYF. Here the CDR3 DNA reads TGTGCCAGTAGCCCCCCGGAGGGGGCTCGCGAGCAGTACTTC.

The rearrangement uses TRBV9 and TRBJ2-3; D is perhaps TRBD2 (6 bases). Trimming left V 0 bases short and J 3 bases short, with 14 bases between. Germline assignment: CDR1 SGDLS and CDR2 YYNGEE. This CDR3 has 16 residues. The DNA of the CDR3 is TGTGCCAGCAGCGTAGAGTCTAGCGAGATAACAGATACGCAGTATTTT. Encoded protein: CASSVESSEITDTQYF.

This chain links TRBV29-1 with TRBJ1-2; no reliable D call. V was clipped by 4 bases and J by 4 bases, with 4 bases between them. The germline CDR1 and CDR2 sequences are SQVTM and ANQGSEA. The CDR3 totals 10 residues. Here the CDR3 DNA reads TGCAGCGTTGGAGGCTATGGCTACACCTTC. This encodes CSVGGYGYTF.

The chain combines TRBV19 with TRBJ2-5; TRBD1 is a possible D gene (6 bases). The closer fit of TRBJ2-7 to the DNA end suggests the J call may be wrong. The CDR3 sequence is 14 residues long. Germline V gene lookup returns CDR1 LNHDA and CDR2 SQIVND (reference sequence). CDR3 sequence reads: CASSIGTLSYEQYF. The CDR3, as DNA: TGTGCCAGTTCTATCGGGACATTGTCCTACGAGCAGTACTTC.

The chain couples TRBV4-2 to TRBJ2-1; the D gene could be TRBD1 or TRBD2 (5 bases each). CDR3 length equals 13 residues. Germline CDR1 and CDR2: LGHNA and YNFKEQ. The ends were cut back, 4 bases at V and 8 bases at J, with 12 bases in the middle. CDR3: CASSLARGDEQFF. DNA for the CDR3: TGTGCCAGCAGCCTAGCTAGAGGGGATGAGCAGTTCTTC.

The chain uses TRBV27 and TRBJ1-4; D gene ambiguous. The V and J ends lost 4 bases and 7 bases respectively, with 4 bases between them. CDR1 MNHEY and CDR2 SMNVEV come from the germline V gene (reference sequence). The CDR3 is made up of 11 amino acids. The CDR3 nucleotides are TGTGCCAGCAGTTACGGTGAAAAACTGTTTTTT. Protein sequence: CASSYGEKLFF.

This clone was found a few times. The genes are TRBV27 and TRBJ2-6; D not certain. In germline, CDR1 is MNHEY, CDR2 SMNVEV (reference sequence). The CDR3 covers 14 residues. The V end lost 5 bases, the J end lost 0 bases, and 5 bases lay between the germline ends. The CDR3 loop reads CASSASSGANVLTF. The DNA for the CDR3 is TGTGCCAGCAGTGCGAGCTCTGGGGCCAACGTCCTGACTTTC.

The J gene is TRBJ2-7, the V gene TRBV7-7; D not resolved. Trimming took off 3 bases at V and 1 base at J, with 13 bases between the two ends. The CDR3 is 15 amino acids. Germline V gene lookup returns CDR1 SSHAT and CDR2 FNYEAQ (reference sequence). Here the CDR3 reads CASSFSSQGSYEQYF. The CDR3 DNA is TGTGCCAGCAGCTTTAGCAGCCAAGGTTCCTACGAGCAGTACTTC.

This chain links TRBV5-8 with TRBJ2-1, with D possibly matching TRBD1 (5 bases). Germline CDR1 and CDR2: SGHTS and YDEGEE. The CDR3 contains 13 residues. V gave up 4 bases and J gave up 10 bases, with 15 bases separating them. In nucleotides, the CDR3 is TGTGCCAGCAGCGTGACAGATGCGAAGGAGCAGTTCTTC. Translated: CASSVTDAKEQFF.

This clone was observed once. In the same sample, other DNA sequences code for this CDR3. V is TRBV29-1 and J is TRBJ1-1; D is uncertain. The germline gives CDR1 SQVTM, CDR2 ANQGSEA. V was pared by 0 bases and J by 3 bases, with 5 bases between. The CDR3 has 12 residues. As DNA, the CDR3 is TGCAGCGTTGAAGATCTGGACACTGAAGCTTTCTTT. Its translation: CSVEDLDTEAFF.

This chain uses TRBV4-1 with TRBJ1-3; maybe TRBD1 (5 bases). The germline gives CDR1 MGHRA, CDR2 YSYEKL. V was cut by 4 bases and J by 9 bases, with 13 bases left in between. The CDR3 is 13 amino acids. The CDR3 nucleotides are TGCGCCAGCAGCCTCCCGGGGGGGAGCACCATATATTTT. It encodes CASSLPGGSTIYF.

The chain joins TRBV27 to TRBJ1-5, with 8 bases lining up with TRBD1. The CDR3 consists of 14 residues. Germline V gene data show CDR1 as MNHEY and CDR2 as SMNVEV (reference sequence). Losses at the gene ends were 7 bases for V and 3 bases for J; bases not matched to a gene: 5. The CDR3 sequence: CASTTGGANQPQHF. Written as DNA, the CDR3 is TGTGCCAGCACTACAGGGGGGGCCAATCAGCCCCAGCATTTT.

The chain links TRBV6-5 to TRBJ2-1, with 7 bases aligning to TRBD2. The V and J ends lost 0 bases and 7 bases, in that order; junction bases with no gene match: 9. The CDR3 runs to 16 residues. CDR1 is MNHEY and CDR2 is SVGAGI in the germline V gene. The CDR3 sequence: CASSYSAGVPTNEQFF. DNA of the CDR3: TGTGCCAGCAGTTACTCTGCGGGAGTGCCCACGAATGAGCAGTTCTTC.

The chain links TRBV11-2 to TRBJ2-7; 7 bases are a match to TRBD1. The CDR3 extends over 16 amino acids. Germline V gene data show CDR1 as SGHAT and CDR2 as FQNNGV. The ends lost 5 bases at V and 4 bases at J; junction bases unmatched: 14. The CDR3 is CASSQSRGDRLYEQYF. The DNA of the CDR3 is TGTGCCAGCAGCCAATCACGAGGGGACAGACTATACGAGCAGTACTTC. Together with reference TRBV11-2 and TRBJ2-7, the CDR3 gives the full variable domain: EAGVAQSPRYKIIEKRQSVAFWCNPISGHATLYWYQQILGQGPKLLIQFQNNGVVDDSQLPKDRFSAERLKGVDSTLKIQPAKLEDSAVYLCASSQSRGDRLYEQYFGPGTRLTVT.

V gene TRBV4-1 combines with J gene TRBJ2-3, with D uncertain. Trimming removed 1 base at V and 3 bases at J, with 17 bases between. Germline-derived CDR1 and CDR2 are MGHRA and YSYEKL. CDR3 length: 17 amino acids. CDR3 DNA sequence: TGCGCCAGCAGCCAAGGTTCAGCAGCGCTTTGGACAGATACGCAGTATTTT. Protein: CASSQGSAALWTDTQYF.

As for this clone: The same CDR3 also results from other DNA sequences found in this sample. The V gene is TRBV19, the J gene TRBJ1-2; D is unclear. The V gene lost 1 base and the J gene lost 7 bases, with 7 bases spanning the gap. The CDR3 has 12 amino acids. Germline assignment: CDR1 LNHDA and CDR2 SQIVND (reference sequence). The DNA of the CDR3 is TGTGCCAGTAGTATAGGTGGATCTGGCTACACCTTC. Its translation is CASSIGGSGYTF.

The chain links TRBV2 to TRBJ2-5, with D uncertain. This CDR3 is 15 amino acids long. The germline CDR1 and CDR2 sequences are SNHLY and FYNNEI. V lost 0 bases and J 2 bases, leaving 10 bases between the germline ends. The DNA for the CDR3 is TGTGCCAGCAGTGAAGCTCAGCGCCTTCAAGAGACCCAGTACTTC. Protein: CASSEAQRLQETQYF. Full variable domain (rest looked up from reference TRBV2 and TRBJ2-5): EPEVTQTPSHQVTQMGQEVILRCVPISNHLYFYWYRQILGQKVEFLVSFYNNEISEKSEIFDDQFSVERPDGSNFTLKIRSTKLEDSAMYFCASSEAQRLQETQYFGPGTRLLVL.

The CDR3 DNA reads as TGTGCCAGCAGCTTGGAAGGTGGCAACTCACCCCTCCACTTT. Protein product: CASSLEGGNSPLHF. The chain carries TRBV5-6 and TRBJ1-6; D gene uncertain. V lost 0 bases and J lost 10, with 11 bases in between. The germline V gene has CDR1 SGHDT and CDR2 YYEEEE. This CDR3 comprises 14 residues.